The 19 T cell receptor beta chains below all came from one sample that was sequenced in a study of CD8 T cells in Susac syndrome. RNA, at about 0.45 to 1 ug, was reverse transcribed with random hexamers. TCRdb called the immunoSEQ multiplex PCR reads again in MiXCR, with one record for every CDR3 protein. The repertoire consists of around 130,000 distinct CDR3 sequences, with roughly 96% occurring once and the leading ten covering 0.09% to 0.15%. The sample taken for sequencing was CD4+ T cells from PBMCs. The receptors come from a human donor in good health.

The J gene is TRBJ2-3, the V gene TRBV12-3 or TRBV12-4, with D perhaps TRBD1 or TRBD2 (6 bases each). This CDR3 is 17 amino acids long. V lost 2 bases and J 2 bases, leaving 17 bases between the germline ends. CDR3 protein: CASSLTASGDSTDTQYF. The CDR3 DNA sequence: TGTGCCAGCAGTTTAACCGCGTCAGGGGACTCCACAGATACGCAGTATTTT.

The V and J genes are TRBV3-1 and TRBJ2-7; TRBD2 aligns across 9 bases. With 1 base clipped from V and 5 bases from J, the junction kept 3 bases outside the gene matches. The length of the CDR3 is 14 residues. Germline CDR1 is LGHDT and CDR2 is YNNKEL (reference sequence). As DNA, the CDR3 is TGTGCCAGCAGCCAAGGAGCGGGAGGAGACGAGCAGTACTTC. Residues: CASSQGAGGDEQYF.

The chain is built from TRBV7-9 and TRBJ2-2; 11 nucleotides line up with TRBD2. Trimming took 3 bases from V and 4 from J; bases not matched to a gene: 10. The CDR3 has 18 amino acids. Germline V CDR1 and CDR2: SEHNR, FQNEAQ (reference sequence). CDR3 loop: CASSFPGRGLAGTGELFF. The CDR3 coding sequence is TGTGCCAGCAGCTTCCCAGGCCGAGGACTAGCGGGCACCGGGGAGCTGTTTTTT.

The chain has TRBV2 and TRBJ1-1; D unresolved. Looked up from germline, CDR1 is SNHLY and CDR2 is FYNNEI. Deletions cut 5 bases from V and 1 base from J, with 2 bases between. This CDR3 region has 11 residues. CDR3 region: CASSRNTEAFF. The CDR3 bases are TGTGCCAGCAGTCGGAACACTGAAGCTTTCTTT.

This chain links TRBV20-1 with TRBJ1-5; 7 bases fit TRBD1. The trim removed 4 bases at V and 7 bases at J, leaving 10 bases unmatched. The CDR3 covers 14 residues. Germline loops: CDR1 DFQATT, CDR2 SNEGSKA (reference sequence). The CDR3 DNA follows: TGCAGTGCTATACCACAGGGGTATAACCAGCCCCAGCATTTT. Translating it yields CSAIPQGYNQPQHF.

The chain combines TRBV6-2 or TRBV6-3 with TRBJ2-2; D call uncertain. The CDR3 length is 13 residues. V was trimmed by 6 bases and J by 3 bases, leaving 8 bases between them. The V gene's germline CDR1 is MNHEY and CDR2 SVGEGT. This CDR3 is CASRVQYTGELFF. CDR3 bases: TGTGCCAGCAGAGTCCAGTACACCGGGGAGCTGTTTTTT.

This chain links TRBV20-1 with TRBJ2-1; TRBD1 might be the D (6 bases). V dropped 1 base and J dropped 7 bases, with 17 bases sitting between them. This CDR3 spans 15 amino acids. Germline CDR1 reads DFQATT; CDR2 reads SNEGSKA (reference sequence). The CDR3 region is CSARVGRGPQNEQFF. DNA of the CDR3: TGCAGTGCTAGAGTGGGCAGGGGACCGCAGAATGAGCAGTTCTTC.

The V call is TRBV29-1, the J call TRBJ2-2; 7 bases agree with TRBD1. CDR3 length equals 14 residues. Trimming cost V 7 bases and J 4 bases; bases outside gene matches: 9. The germline gives CDR1 SQVTM, CDR2 ANQGSEA. The CDR3 here is CSAEGRGTTGELFF. CDR3 DNA sequence: TGCAGCGCCGAGGGCAGGGGGACCACCGGGGAGCTGTTTTTT.

In this sample, this clonotype turned up once. The chain links TRBV7-9 to TRBJ1-4; 8 nucleotides align to TRBD1. The V gene end was trimmed by 4 bases and the J gene end by 5 bases; junction bases not matched to a gene: 0. This CDR3 is 13 amino acids long. Germline CDR1 reads SEHNR; CDR2 reads FQNEAQ (reference sequence). CDR3 residues: CASSWDRNEKLFF. The DNA for the CDR3 is TGTGCCAGCAGCTGGGACAGGAATGAAAAACTGTTTTTT.

The chain recombines TRBV9 with TRBJ2-7; D not certain. V was shortened by 3 bases and J by 6 bases, with 10 bases between the two germline ends. CDR1 and CDR2 from the germline V gene are SGDLS and YYNGEE. This CDR3 contains 12 residues. Here the CDR3 DNA reads TGTGCCAGCAGCGCCGACGGTGGCGAGCAGTACTTC. Amino acids: CASSADGGEQYF.

This chain joins TRBV5-1 and TRBJ2-7; 8 nucleotides agree with TRBD2. The germline V gene encodes CDR1 SGHRS and CDR2 YFSETQ. The CDR3 is 15 amino acids. V lost 3 bases and J lost 0; bases outside the gene matches: 5. The CDR3 loop is CASSSFSGISYEQYF. The DNA for the CDR3 is TGCGCCAGCAGCTCGTTTAGCGGGATCTCCTACGAGCAGTACTTC.

The table lists this clonotype with a count of one. This chain joins TRBV20-1 and TRBJ2-4; D unresolved. The CDR3 sequence is 14 residues long. Germline V gene data show CDR1 as DFQATT and CDR2 as SNEGSKA (reference sequence). The V end was cut by 1 base, the J end by 1 base, with 8 bases between. The CDR3 sequence: CSARGLGAKNIQYF. The CDR3 bases are TGCAGTGCTAGAGGCCTCGGGGCCAAAAACATTCAGTACTTC.

The J gene is TRBJ2-7, the V gene TRBV7-9, with 7 bases aligning to TRBD2. The length of the CDR3 is 15 residues. CDR1 is SEHNR, CDR2 FQNEAQ, per germline (reference sequence). After removal of 5 bases from V and 5 bases from J, the junction contained 12 bases not matched to a gene. The DNA of the CDR3 is TGTGCCAGCAGCCCCAGTGGGGCGGGAGTTGACGAGCAGTACTTC. Amino acids: CASSPSGAGVDEQYF.

The rearrangement links TRBV7-2 to TRBJ1-1, with TRBD1 as a possible D gene (6 bases). Trimming shortened V by 6 bases and J by 5 bases, and 13 bases separated the two germline ends. The CDR3 runs to 13 residues. Germline CDR1 reads SGHTA; CDR2 reads FQGNSA. CDR3 sequence reads: CASRNSRGTEAFF. DNA for the CDR3: TGTGCCAGCAGAAATAGTAGGGGGACTGAAGCTTTCTTT.

CDR3 in DNA: TGCACCACGAGGGCTAGCGGGAGGGAGCAGTATTTT. Residues: CTTRASGREQYF. This chain connects TRBV29-1 to TRBJ2-3, with 12 bases identical to TRBD2. Per the germline V gene, CDR1 is SQVTM and CDR2 is ANQGSEA. The CDR3 length is 12 residues.

The chain carries TRBV12-3 or TRBV12-4 and TRBJ2-1, with a weak D call TRBD1 (6 bases). The CDR3 runs 14 residues. V lost 4 bases and J lost 3, with 10 bases in between. CDR3: CASSSPTGYNEQFF. CDR3 coding DNA: TGTGCCAGCAGTTCGCCGACAGGCTACAATGAGCAGTTCTTC.

The chain combines TRBV29-1 with TRBJ1-2; TRBD1 agrees at 7 bases. V shed 6 bases, J shed 0 bases, and the junction held 19 bases outside the gene matches. CDR1 and CDR2 (germline): SQVTM, ANQGSEA. CDR3 length equals 18 residues. The CDR3 nucleotides are TGCAGCGTGCCCAGAGGAGTGCGTCCGGGGACAGCTAACTATGGCTACACCTTC. Amino acids: CSVPRGVRPGTANYGYTF. Combining the CDR3 with reference TRBV29-1 and TRBJ1-2 gives the whole variable domain SAVISQKPSRDICQRGTSLTIQCQVDSQVTMMFWYRQQPGQSLTLIATANQGSEATYESGFVIDKFPISRPNLTFSTLTVSNMSPEDSSIYLCSVPRGVRPGTANYGYTFGSGTRLTVV.

This chain joins TRBV7-7 and TRBJ2-1; TRBD2 agrees at 16 bases. V lost 5 bases and J lost 10; bases outside the gene matches: 8. CDR1 is SSHAT, CDR2 FNYEAQ, per germline (reference sequence). This CDR3 spans 16 amino acids. This CDR3 reads CASSPSGLAGGGEQFF. The CDR3 DNA sequence: TGTGCCAGCAGCCCCTCGGGACTAGCGGGAGGGGGAGAGCAGTTCTTC.

The rearrangement joins TRBV20-1 to TRBJ2-2; no clear D gene. The germline V gene has CDR1 DFQATT and CDR2 SNEGSKA (reference sequence). The CDR3 is made up of 15 amino acids. V dropped 0 bases and J dropped 6 bases, with 14 bases sitting between them. The CDR3, as DNA: TGCAGTGCTAGAGATAAAGGAAAGGCGGCCGGGGAGCTGTTTTTT. It encodes CSARDKGKAAGELFF.